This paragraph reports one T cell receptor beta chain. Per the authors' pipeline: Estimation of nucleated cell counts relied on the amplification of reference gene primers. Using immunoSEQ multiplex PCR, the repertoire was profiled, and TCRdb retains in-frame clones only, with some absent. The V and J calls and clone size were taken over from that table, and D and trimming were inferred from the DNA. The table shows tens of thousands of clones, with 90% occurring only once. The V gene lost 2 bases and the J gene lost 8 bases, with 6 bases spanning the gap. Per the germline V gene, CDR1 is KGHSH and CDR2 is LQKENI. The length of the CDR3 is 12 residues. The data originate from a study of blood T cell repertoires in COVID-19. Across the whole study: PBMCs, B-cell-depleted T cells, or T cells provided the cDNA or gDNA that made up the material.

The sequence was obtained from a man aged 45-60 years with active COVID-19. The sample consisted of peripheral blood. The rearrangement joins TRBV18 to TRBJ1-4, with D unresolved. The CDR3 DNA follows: TGTGCCAGCTCACCAAATATCGAAAAACTGTTTTTT. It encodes CASSPNIEKLFF.